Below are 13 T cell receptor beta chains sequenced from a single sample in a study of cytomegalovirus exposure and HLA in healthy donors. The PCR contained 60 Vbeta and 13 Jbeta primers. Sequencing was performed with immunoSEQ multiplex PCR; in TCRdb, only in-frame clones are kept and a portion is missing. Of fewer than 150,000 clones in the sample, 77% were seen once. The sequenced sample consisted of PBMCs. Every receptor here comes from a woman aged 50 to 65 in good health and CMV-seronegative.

Here the CDR3 DNA reads TGTGCCAGCAGTTACTCCGTAAGCGGGGGGAACGAGCAGTTCTTC. The encoded protein is CASSYSVSGGNEQFF. The chain is built from TRBV6-5 and TRBJ2-1; 9 bases fit TRBD2. CDR3 size: 15 residues. V shed 0 bases and J 10 bases; nucleotides not matched to a gene: 7. Germline assignment: CDR1 MNHEY and CDR2 SVGAGI.

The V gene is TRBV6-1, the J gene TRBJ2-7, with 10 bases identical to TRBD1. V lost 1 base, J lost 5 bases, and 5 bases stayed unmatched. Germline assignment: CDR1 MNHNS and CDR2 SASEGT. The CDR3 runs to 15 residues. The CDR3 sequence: CASSEVGQGIDEQYF. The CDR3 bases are TGTGCCAGCAGTGAAGTGGGACAGGGGATTGACGAGCAGTACTTC.

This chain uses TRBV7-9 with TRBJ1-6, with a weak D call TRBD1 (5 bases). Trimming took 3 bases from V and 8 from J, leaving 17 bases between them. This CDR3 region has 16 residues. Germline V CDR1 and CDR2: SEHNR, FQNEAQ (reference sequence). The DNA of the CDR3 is TGTGCCAGCAGCTTCTATGGGAGGGGTCTGGATTCACCCCTCCACTTT. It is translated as CASSFYGRGLDSPLHF. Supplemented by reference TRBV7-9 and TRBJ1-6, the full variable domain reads DTGVSQNPRHKITKRGQNVTFRCDPISEHNRLYWYRQTLGQGPEFLTYFQNEAQLEKSRLLSDRFSAERPKGSFSTLEIQRTEQGDSAMYLCASSFYGRGLDSPLHFGNGTRLTVT.

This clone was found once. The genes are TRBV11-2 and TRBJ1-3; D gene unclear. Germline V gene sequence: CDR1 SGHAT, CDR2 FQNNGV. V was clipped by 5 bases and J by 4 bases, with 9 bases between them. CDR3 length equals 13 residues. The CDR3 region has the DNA TGTGCCAGCAGCATGCCCAGGGGAAACACCATATATTTT. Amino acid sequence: CASSMPRGNTIYF. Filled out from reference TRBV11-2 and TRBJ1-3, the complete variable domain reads EAGVAQSPRYKIIEKRQSVAFWCNPISGHATLYWYQQILGQGPKLLIQFQNNGVVDDSQLPKDRFSAERLKGVDSTLKIQPAKLEDSAVYLCASSMPRGNTIYFGEGSWLTVV.

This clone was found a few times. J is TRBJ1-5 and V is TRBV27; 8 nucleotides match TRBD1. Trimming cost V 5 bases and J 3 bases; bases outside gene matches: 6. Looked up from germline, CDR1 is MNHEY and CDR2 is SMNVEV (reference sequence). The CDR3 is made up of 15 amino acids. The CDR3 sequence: CASSTIQGVNQPQHF. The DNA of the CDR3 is TGTGCCAGCAGTACCATACAGGGGGTCAATCAGCCCCAGCATTTT.

The chain's CDR3 is CASSRNGPVNEQFF. The CDR3 DNA reads as TGTGCCAGCAGCAGAAATGGGCCAGTCAATGAGCAGTTCTTC. The chain uses TRBV6-5 and TRBJ2-1; D not resolved. This CDR3 region has 14 residues. Per the germline V gene, CDR1 is MNHEY and CDR2 is SVGAGI. Trimming removed 6 bases from V and 6 bases from J, with 15 bases in between.

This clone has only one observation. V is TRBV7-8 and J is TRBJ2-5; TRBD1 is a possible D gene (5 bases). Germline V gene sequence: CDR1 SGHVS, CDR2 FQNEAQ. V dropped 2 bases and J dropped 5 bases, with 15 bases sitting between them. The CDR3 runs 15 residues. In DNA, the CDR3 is TGTGCCAGCAGCTTAAGGGGTACAGTAAGGGAGACCCAGTACTTC. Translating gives CASSLRGTVRETQYF.

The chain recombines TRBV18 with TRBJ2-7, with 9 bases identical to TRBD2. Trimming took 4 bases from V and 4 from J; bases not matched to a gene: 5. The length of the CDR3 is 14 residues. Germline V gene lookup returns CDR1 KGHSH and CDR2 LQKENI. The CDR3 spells CASSLSGGEYEQYF. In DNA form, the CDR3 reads TGTGCCAGCTCACTTAGCGGGGGAGAGTACGAGCAGTACTTC. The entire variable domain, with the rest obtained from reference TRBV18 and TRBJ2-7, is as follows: NAGVMQNPRHLVRRRGQEARLRCSPMKGHSHVYWYRQLPEEGLKFMVYLQKENIIDESGMPKERFSAEFPKEGPSILRIQQVVRGDSAAYFCASSLSGGEYEQYFGPGTRLTVT.

CDR3 residues: CASSSPGGPSTDTQYF. The DNA for the CDR3 is TGTGCCAGCAGCTCGCCGGGGGGGCCAAGCACAGATACGCAGTATTTT. The V and J genes are TRBV5-4 and TRBJ2-3; 8 positions match TRBD2. The V segment lost 3 bases and the J segment 0 bases; nucleotides outside the gene matches: 6. CDR3 length: 16 residues. Germline CDR1 reads SGHNT; CDR2 reads YYREEE (reference sequence). Using reference TRBV5-4 and TRBJ2-3 for the parts outside the CDR3, the full variable domain is ETGVTQSPTHLIKTRGQQVTLRCSSQSGHNTVSWYQQALGQGPQFIFQYYREEENGRGNFPPRFSGLQFPNYSSELNVNALELDDSALYLCASSSPGGPSTDTQYFGPGTRLTVL.

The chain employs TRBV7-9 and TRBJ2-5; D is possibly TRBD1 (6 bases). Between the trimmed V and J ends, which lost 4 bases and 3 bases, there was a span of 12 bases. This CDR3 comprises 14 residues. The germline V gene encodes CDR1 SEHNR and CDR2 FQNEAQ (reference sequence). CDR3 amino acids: CASSSPDSKETQYF. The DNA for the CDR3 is TGTGCCAGCAGCTCCCCGGACAGTAAAGAGACCCAGTACTTC.

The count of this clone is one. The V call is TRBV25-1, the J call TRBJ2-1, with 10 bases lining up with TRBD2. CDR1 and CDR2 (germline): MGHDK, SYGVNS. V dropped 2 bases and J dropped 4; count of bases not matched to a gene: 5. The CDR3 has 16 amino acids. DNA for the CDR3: TGTGCCAGCAGTGAACAACTAGCGGGGCCTTACAATGAGCAGTTCTTC. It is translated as CASSEQLAGPYNEQFF.

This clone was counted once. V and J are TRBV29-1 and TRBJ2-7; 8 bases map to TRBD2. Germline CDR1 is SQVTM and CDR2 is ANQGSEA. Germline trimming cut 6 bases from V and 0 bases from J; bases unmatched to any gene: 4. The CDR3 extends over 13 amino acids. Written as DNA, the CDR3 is TGCAGCGTCAGCGGGGGTAGCTCCTACGAGCAGTACTTC. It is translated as CSVSGGSSYEQYF.

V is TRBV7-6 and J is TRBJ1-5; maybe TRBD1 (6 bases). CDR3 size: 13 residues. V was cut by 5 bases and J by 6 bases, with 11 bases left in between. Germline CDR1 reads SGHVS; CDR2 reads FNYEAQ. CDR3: CASSLNRAQPQHF. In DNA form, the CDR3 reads TGTGCCAGCAGCCTTAACAGGGCTCAGCCCCAGCATTTT.